One TCR beta chain is described in this entry. As yet, its antigen is unknown. The sample originates from a study of PD-L1 blockade in urothelial cancer. Study-wide context: Patients commenced intravenous atezolizumab, 1,200 mg every 3 weeks, in 2014. Chemotherapy regimens numbering 0 to 3 had been given to patients. A median around 150,000 T cells were found in blood samples. General study points: In blood sampled pretreatment, TCR clonality below the median predicted better survival.

Time point defined: peripheral blood 6 weeks after treatment start. The V gene's germline CDR1 is LNHDA and CDR2 SQIVND (reference sequence). The CDR3 is made up of 13 amino acids. V lost 3 bases and J 6 bases, leaving 9 bases between the germline ends. Method: immunoSEQ multiplex PCR; TCRdb's copy keeps in-frame clones and lacks some. Here the sample spans 40,000 to 55,000 clones, approximately 83% being singletons. This chain uses TRBV19 with TRBJ1-5, with TRBD1 as a possible D gene (6 bases). The clonotype comes from a man between 60 and 75 years old with urothelial cancer. The specimen was PBMCs, collected around atezolizumab (anti-PD-L1) treatment. The DNA for the CDR3 is TGTGCCAGTAGTATTGGGACAACTCAGCCCCAGCATTTT. The encoded protein is CASSIGTTQPQHF. The full variable domain, rest sourced from reference TRBV19 and TRBJ1-5, is DGGITQSPKYLFRKEGQNVTLSCEQNLNHDAMYWYRQDPGQGLRLIYYSQIVNDFQKGDIAEGYSVSREKKESFPLTVTSAQKNPTAFYLCASSIGTTQPQHFGDGTRLSIL.